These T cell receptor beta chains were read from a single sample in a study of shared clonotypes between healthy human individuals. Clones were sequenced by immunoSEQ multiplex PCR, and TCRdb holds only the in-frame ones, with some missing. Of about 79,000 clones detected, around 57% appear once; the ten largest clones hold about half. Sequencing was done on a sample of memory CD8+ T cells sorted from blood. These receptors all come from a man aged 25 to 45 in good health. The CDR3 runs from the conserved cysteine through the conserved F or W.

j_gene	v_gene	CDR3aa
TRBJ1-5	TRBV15	CATSWTVYQPQHF
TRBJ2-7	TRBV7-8	CASSLVRQVNAHEQYF
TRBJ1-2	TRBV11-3	CASSPLPGVKDYGYTF
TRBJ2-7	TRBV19	CASSGRNYEQYF
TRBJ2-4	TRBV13	CASSLGALAKNIQYF
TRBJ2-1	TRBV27	CASSFFGTSINEQFF
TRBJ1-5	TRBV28	CASTPTGEGNQPQHF
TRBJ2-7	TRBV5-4	CASSLDAGVQYEQYF
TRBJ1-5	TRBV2	CASQTGNSNQPQHF
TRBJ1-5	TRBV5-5	CASSWEWTGASQPQHF
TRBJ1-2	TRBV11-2	CASSLDVSEREKGYTF
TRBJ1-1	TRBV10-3	CAISESEVGRASESNTEAFF
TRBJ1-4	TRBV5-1	CASSLGGSNEKLFF
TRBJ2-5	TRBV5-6	CASSPVAQETQYF
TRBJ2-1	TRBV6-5	CASSYSGGSIEQFF
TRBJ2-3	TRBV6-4	CASSASDGTDTQYF
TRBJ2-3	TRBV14	CASSQVGTSGTDTQYF
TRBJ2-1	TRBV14	CASSQEGGRAYNEQFF
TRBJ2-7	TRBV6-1	CASSELAGGHEQYF
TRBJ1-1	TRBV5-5	CASSLMFPNTEAFF
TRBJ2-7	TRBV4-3	CASSQDRYGNREQYF
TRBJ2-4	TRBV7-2	CASSLFENIQYF
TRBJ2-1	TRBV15	CATSRRTSGTPYNEQFF
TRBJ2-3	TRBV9	CASGDRVTDTQYF
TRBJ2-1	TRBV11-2	CASSRFLGDEQFF
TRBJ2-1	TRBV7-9	CASSLAGNRNEQFF
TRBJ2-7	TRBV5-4	CASRFAGEQYF
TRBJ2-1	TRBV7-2	CASSPPRGAIYNEQFF
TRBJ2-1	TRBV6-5	CASSYPAGAGNEQFF
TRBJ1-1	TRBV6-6	CASSSISGDTEAFF
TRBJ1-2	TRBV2	CASSAGQGFGGYTF
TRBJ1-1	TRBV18	CASSGQSNTEAFF
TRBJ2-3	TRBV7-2	CASSLGWAGSSTDTQYF
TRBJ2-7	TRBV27	CASSLRVPGLAGTGGYEQYF
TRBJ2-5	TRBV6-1	CASSPPTSGEETQYF
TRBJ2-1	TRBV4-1	CASSQGTSGRSEQFF
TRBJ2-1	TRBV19	CASSPPGGKNEQFF
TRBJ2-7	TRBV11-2	CASTFHGGPYEQYF
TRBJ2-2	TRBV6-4	CASSDTYTGELFF
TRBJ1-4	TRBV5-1	CASSSTSGTNEKLFF